The 25 T cell receptor beta chains listed next were all sequenced from one sample in a study of T-cell memory formation after mild COVID-19. TCRdb analysed the 5' RACE reads with MiXCR anew, one entry per CDR3 protein. The table records some 190,000 distinct CDR3 sequences, around 16% of them present only once. Material for sequencing was PBMCs or a T cell subset sorted from them (not recorded which). These TCRs come from an adult woman who had mild COVID-19 (a few samples of this study predate the infection). Cell type and time point are not known.

The chain couples TRBV13 to TRBJ1-4; D is possibly TRBD1 (6 bases). Trimming pared 4 bases from V and 5 bases from J, leaving 11 bases between. Germline CDR1 and CDR2: PRHDT and FYEKMQ (reference sequence). The CDR3 is 14 residues long. CDR3 region: CASSSGARNEKLFF. In DNA, the CDR3 is TGTGCCAGCAGCTCAGGGGCCCGGAATGAAAAACTGTTTTTT.

The chain employs TRBV18 and TRBJ2-7, with D perhaps TRBD1 or TRBD2 (5 bases each). Germline V gives CDR1 KGHSH, CDR2 LQKENI. Between the trimmed V and J ends, which lost 4 bases and 7 bases, there was a span of 17 bases. There are 14 residues in the CDR3. The CDR3 here is CASSLSGTASEQYF. The DNA of the CDR3 is TGTGCCAGCTCACTTTCCGGGACGGCTTCAGAGCAGTACTTC.

This clonotype was found a few times. V gene TRBV7-3 combines with J gene TRBJ2-5; the D gene is possibly TRBD1 (6 bases). Germline V lookup: CDR1 SGHTA, CDR2 FQGTGA. V shed 2 bases and J shed 5 bases, with 9 bases lying between them. The CDR3 is 13 amino acids. CDR3 region: CASSLQGYETQYF. In DNA, the CDR3 is TGTGCCAGCAGCTTACAGGGGTACGAGACCCAGTACTTC.

The sample holds a few counts of this clonotype. The J gene is TRBJ2-2, the V gene TRBV12-3 or TRBV12-4; no clear D gene. Trimming removed 5 bases at V and 8 bases at J, with 12 bases between. This CDR3 comprises 13 residues. CDR3 loop: CASSTRQLGELFF. CDR3 in DNA: TGTGCCAGCAGTACCCGACAACTGGGGGAGCTGTTTTTT.

This clonotype has more than one count but fewer than ten. The chain recombines TRBV19 with TRBJ2-3; D may be TRBD2 (5 bases). The CDR3 consists of 15 residues. Looked up from germline, CDR1 is LNHDA and CDR2 is SQIVND (reference sequence). V was shortened by 3 bases and J by 2 bases, with 12 bases between the two germline ends. In nucleotides, the CDR3 is TGTGCCAGTAGTATTTCGGCAGGACTCACAGATACGCAGTATTTT. Amino acid sequence: CASSISAGLTDTQYF.

This clonotype was picked up many times. The V call is TRBV12-3 or TRBV12-4, the J call TRBJ1-2; perhaps TRBD1 as D (5 bases). The V and J ends lost 4 bases and 3 bases respectively, with 12 bases between them. The CDR3 runs 14 residues. The CDR3 loop is CASSSGARDYGYTF. CDR3 bases: TGTGCCAGCAGTTCCGGGGCCCGGGACTATGGCTACACCTTC.

This clonotype has a count of ten or more. The chain links TRBV11-2 to TRBJ2-6; possible D gene TRBD1, 5 bases. V lost 0 bases and J 2 bases, leaving 5 bases between the germline ends. CDR1 is SGHAT, CDR2 FQNNGV, per germline. The CDR3 sequence is 15 residues long. CDR3 bases: TGTGCCAGCAGCTTAGACAGGGCTGGGGCCAACGTCCTGACTTTC. This translates into CASSLDRAGANVLTF.

Only a few counts were recorded for this clonotype. The rearrangement joins TRBV5-1 to TRBJ2-7; 7 bases match TRBD1. Trimming at V came to 5 bases and at J to 1 base, leaving 9 bases not matched to a gene. Per germline, CDR1 SGHRS and CDR2 YFSETQ. The CDR3 has 15 residues. The CDR3 DNA is TGCGCCAGCAGAAATACAGGGACAGCTTCCTACGAGCAGTACTTC. Amino acid sequence: CASRNTGTASYEQYF. The full variable domain, with the rest looked up from reference TRBV5-1 and TRBJ2-7, is KAGVTQTPRYLIKTRGQQVTLSCSPISGHRSVSWYQQTPGQGLQFLFEYFSETQRNKGNFPGRFSGRQFSNSRSEMNVSTLELGDSALYLCASRNTGTASYEQYFGPGTRLTVT.

This clonotype showed up just a few times. The genes are TRBV2 and TRBJ2-1, with 13 bases lining up with TRBD2. CDR3 size: 18 residues. Germline CDR1 is SNHLY and CDR2 is FYNNEI. The junction had 11 bases not matched to a gene; V was cut back by 5 bases and J by 4 bases. The CDR3 loop reads CASSLRTSGRGGYNEQFF. Here the CDR3 DNA reads TGTGCCAGCAGTCTTCGGACTAGCGGGAGAGGTGGATACAATGAGCAGTTCTTC.

This clonotype was observed a single time. This chain connects TRBV7-8 to TRBJ2-6, with 9 bases that match TRBD1. The junction had 9 bases not matched to a gene; V was cut back by 5 bases and J by 4 bases. This CDR3 region has 17 residues. Germline CDR1 SGHVS, CDR2 FQNEAQ. CDR3 nucleotide sequence: TGTGCCAGCAGCCCGGGGGACAGGGTGTCCGGGGCCAACGTCCTGACTTTC. It translates to CASSPGDRVSGANVLTF.

The chain is built from TRBV5-1 and TRBJ2-1; the D gene is possibly TRBD1 (5 bases). Germline V lookup: CDR1 SGHRS, CDR2 YFSETQ. Trimming took 4 bases from V and 6 from J, leaving 20 bases between them. The CDR3 loop spans 16 amino acids. The CDR3 DNA reads TGCGCCAGCAGCCAGGGTTTTAGGGGCGATCTCAATGAGCAGTTCTTC. This codes for CASSQGFRGDLNEQFF.

The count of this clonotype is one. This sequence joins TRBV5-6 and TRBJ2-7; the D gene could be TRBD1 or TRBD2 (5 bases each). With 4 bases removed from V and 3 bases from J, the gap between germline ends came to 14 bases. Germline V gene lookup returns CDR1 SGHDT and CDR2 YYEEEE. The CDR3 is made up of 14 amino acids. The CDR3 DNA sequence: TGTGCCAGCAGCCCCTGGGGGTGGGGCTACGAGCAGTACTTC. Protein: CASSPWGWGYEQYF.

This clonotype was seen at least ten times. The chain combines TRBV5-1 with TRBJ2-7; TRBD2 agrees at 10 bases. Unmatched junction bases numbered 17, after V lost 0 bases and J lost 2 bases. The CDR3 covers 20 residues. Germline-derived CDR1 and CDR2 are SGHRS and YFSETQ. DNA of the CDR3: TGCGCCAGCAGCTTGGGGTGGCATAGCGGGGGGCCAACCAACGCCTACGAGCAGTACTTC. Translation: CASSLGWHSGGPTNAYEQYF.

A note on this clonotype: The junction and the germline gene differ at one end; a read error may be behind it. The chain combines TRBV29-1 with TRBJ1-2; maybe TRBD1 (5 bases). CDR3 size: 14 residues. Germline CDR1 reads SQVTM; CDR2 reads ANQGSEA. The CDR3 region has the DNA TGCAGCGTTGTGGAGGCAGGAGAGATCTATGGGGGGGCCTTC. The encoded protein is CSVVEAGEIYGGAF.

The chain carries TRBV15 and TRBJ2-7; TRBD1 agrees at 9 bases. Germline loops: CDR1 LNHNV, CDR2 YYDKDF (reference sequence). The CDR3 has 15 residues. V lost 0 bases to trimming and J lost 3 bases; unmatched junction nucleotides: 3. The CDR3, as DNA: TGTGCCACCAGCAGAGAAGGGACAGGGATCTACGAGCAGTACTTC. As protein: CATSREGTGIYEQYF.

This clonotype has more than one count but fewer than ten. CDR3 residues: CASSYSGTGPHYEQYF. CDR3 coding DNA: TGTGCCAGCAGCTATTCCGGGACAGGGCCCCACTACGAGCAGTACTTC. The V gene is TRBV7-8, the J gene TRBJ2-7; TRBD1 agrees at 9 bases. The junction had 10 bases not matched to a gene; V was cut back by 4 bases and J by 3 bases. The CDR3 is 16 residues long. The germline gives CDR1 SGHVS, CDR2 FQNEAQ.

This clonotype was picked up many times. The rearrangement uses TRBV5-1 and TRBJ2-5; D call uncertain. Germline values: CDR1 SGHRS, CDR2 YFSETQ. The V and J ends lost 0 bases and 1 base respectively, with 7 bases between them. The CDR3 is made up of 14 amino acids. This chain's CDR3 is CASSLGAGQETQYF. CDR3 DNA sequence: TGCGCCAGCAGCTTGGGAGCCGGCCAAGAGACCCAGTACTTC.

There are a few counts of this clonotype. This chain uses TRBV12-3 or TRBV12-4 with TRBJ2-1, with 7 bases lining up with TRBD2. CDR3 length equals 14 residues. The V and J ends lost 3 bases and 6 bases, in that order; junction bases with no gene match: 5. CDR3 coding DNA: TGTGCCAGCAGTTTTGCGGGAGCCCCCAATGAGCAGTTCTTC. Translating gives CASSFAGAPNEQFF.

The chain joins TRBV29-1 to TRBJ1-3; D remains unclear. With 1 base removed from V and 2 bases from J, the gap between germline ends came to 3 bases. Germline V gene lookup returns CDR1 SQVTM and CDR2 ANQGSEA. There are 12 residues in the CDR3. The DNA for the CDR3 is TGCAGCGTTGAAGCTGCTGGAAACACCATATATTTT. It codes for CSVEAAGNTIYF.

V gene TRBV24-1 combines with J gene TRBJ2-1, with 7 bases lining up with TRBD2. CDR3 size: 15 residues. J was trimmed by 2 bases and V by 3 bases; bases with no gene match: 3. The V gene's germline CDR1 is KGHDR and CDR2 SFDVKD. CDR3 DNA sequence: TGTGCCACCAGTGATCGAGCGGGGACCTACAATGAGCAGTTCTTC. This translates into CATSDRAGTYNEQFF.

Only a few counts were recorded for this clonotype. This sequence joins TRBV12-3 or TRBV12-4 and TRBJ2-2, with D perhaps given as TRBD1 or TRBD2 (6 bases each). V was pared by 5 bases and J by 0 bases, with 16 bases between. CDR3 length: 17 residues. CDR3 coding DNA: TGTGCCAGCAGTCTGGACAGCCGGGGGCCGAACACCGGGGAGCTGTTTTTT. Amino acid sequence: CASSLDSRGPNTGELFF.

This clonotype was counted between two and nine times. The chain joins TRBV7-2 to TRBJ2-2; TRBD2 is a possible D gene (5 bases). Trimming removed 7 bases from V and 2 bases from J, with 14 bases in between. The CDR3 covers 15 residues. CDR1 and CDR2 (germline): SGHTA, FQGNSA. The CDR3 is CASTPERLNTGELFF. The CDR3, as DNA: TGTGCCAGCACTCCCGAGAGACTAAACACCGGGGAGCTGTTTTTT.

V is TRBV18 and J is TRBJ1-2, with a tentative D call TRBD1 (5 bases). CDR1 and CDR2 from the germline V gene are KGHSH and LQKENI. V dropped 1 base and J dropped 3 bases, with 12 bases sitting between them. This CDR3 has 15 amino acids. The CDR3 spells CASSPQEGKDYGYTF. CDR3 in DNA: TGTGCCAGCTCACCACAGGAGGGGAAGGACTATGGCTACACCTTC. Combining the CDR3 with reference TRBV18 and TRBJ1-2 gives the whole variable domain NAGVMQNPRHLVRRRGQEARLRCSPMKGHSHVYWYRQLPEEGLKFMVYLQKENIIDESGMPKERFSAEFPKEGPSILRIQQVVRGDSAAYFCASSPQEGKDYGYTFGSGTRLTVV.

The chain carries TRBV10-3 and TRBJ1-1; possible D gene TRBD1, 5 bases. CDR1 and CDR2 (germline): ENHRY, SYGVKD. Trimming pared 10 bases from V and 7 bases from J, leaving 16 bases between. The CDR3 is 12 residues long. CDR3 sequence reads: CATNGGEGEAFF. As DNA, the CDR3 is TGTGCCACGAACGGGGGAGAGGGTGAAGCTTTCTTT.

The chain uses TRBV20-1 and TRBJ2-2; possible D gene TRBD1, 6 bases. CDR1 and CDR2 (germline): DFQATT, SNEGSKA (reference sequence). The germline V and J ends were trimmed by 2 bases and 1 base, with 11 bases remaining between them. The CDR3 length is 15 residues. The CDR3 sequence: CSARNPQGNTGELFF. The DNA of the CDR3 is TGCAGTGCTAGAAACCCACAGGGGAACACCGGGGAGCTGTTTTTT.